This T cell receptor (beta chain) was recovered during a study of blood T cells in healthy people across ages. With a J-beta primer mix and a sample-barcoded 5' primer, a second PCR ran roughly 6 to 12 cycles. TCRdb re-analysed the 5' RACE reads in MiXCR, keeping a single row per CDR3 protein. The table records some 760,000 distinct CDR3 sequences, just under 25% of them present only once. The CDR3 runs 14 residues. Looked up from germline, CDR1 is MNHEY and CDR2 is SVGEGT. The sample holds one count of this clonotype. This same sample was also taken into another study, of T cells of mothers and their children.

This TCR was recovered from a boy aged 10-17 years in good health. The chain carries TRBV6-2 or TRBV6-3 and TRBJ2-5; no definite D call. The end of the DNA fits TRBJ2-7 better, so the J call may be wrong. Source material: blood. The CDR3: CASREGLIFHEQYF. CDR3 in DNA: TGTGCCAGCAGGGAAGGGCTGATCTTCCACGAGCAGTACTTC.